The TCR beta chain described here comes from a study of cytomegalovirus exposure and HLA in healthy donors (dated by TCRdb to the late 2010s). Notes on the research overall: An earlier analysis of under 600 of the donors reported about 250 Gb of sequence data and some 100 million unique TCR beta sequences from roughly 200 million T cells. An early release covering some 640 HLA-typed donors comprised around 300 gigabases of sequencing data and around 86 million unique TCR sequences. The genetic ancestry cluster associated with self-reported Caucasian donors included roughly 84% of the 300 to 400 genotyped donors. The study aimed to test whether cataloging public T cell receptors could reveal signatures of past pathogen exposure. Using immunosequencing, the study profiled T cell repertoires from fewer than 850 subjects and related those repertoires to cytomegalovirus serostatus. Along with the roughly 610-subject first cohort, a separate validation cohort of over a hundred different subjects was used. High-throughput TCR immunosequencing, statistical association of individual TCRs with disease status, and machine learning were combined to predict cytomegalovirus infection status. A later analysis re-analyzed previously published TCR beta repertoires from about 600 donors and added high-resolution HLA genotyping to study TCR occurrence patterns. In the later analysis, no new phenotypic data were used to find candidate immune exposures; instead, reliance was placed on TCR beta sequences and their occurrence across donors. An earlier analysis of roughly 580 of the donors used high-throughput TCR beta sequencing to judge whether each TCR beta V gene segment behaved as functional or pseudogenic. Donor age, sex, ethnicity and CMV serostatus were compiled together with the repertoire data. A later genetic analysis used genome-wide SNP genotypes for 398 of the 666 donors, treating that subset as a discovery cohort. All discovery cohort repertoires had been generated using a single sequencing platform. HLA typing covered class I and class II loci at four-digit resolution. The number of typed donors differed by locus: 629-630 for A, B, C, DRB1 and DQB1; 522 for DQA1; fewer than 610 for DPA1; and about 450 for DPB1. Roughly 5 DR-DQ haplotypes were handled as single units for association and clustering, since linkage in the cohort was strong. On average, roughly 200,000 unique TCR beta nucleotide sequences were sequenced per donor among fewer than 500 genotyped donors of the cohort, with roughly 18% of those sequences being non-productive.

Study-wide conclusions, independent of this receptor: A later genetic analysis associated a missense DCLRE1C variant with V-gene and J-gene trimming of TCR beta chains, and an independent cohort replicated the association. In a later analysis, TCR association rates were found to vary across HLA loci, with the most associated TCRs seen for DRB1 alleles and the fewest for HLA-C alleles. Linkage disequilibrium might explain the correlated functional status among segregating V segments, but an unknown experimental factor could not be ruled out. In vitro tests confirmed that three of the cytomegalovirus-associated TCR beta chains recognize cytomegalovirus antigens. According to a later genetic analysis, donors in an Asian-associated ancestry cluster had fewer N-insertions in productive TCRs than the approximately 700-donor mean. The authors suggested that the approach could potentially be extended to other disease states and immunological phenotypes. Cytomegalovirus status was reported to be diagnosed by the classifier with high specificity and sensitivity in both the original and validation cohorts. Because some donors lacked HLA typing at each locus, the association tests relied only on the typed subset. A later analysis found that most CMV-associated TCR beta chains appeared HLA-restricted, with HLA associations seemingly driven largely by CMV exposure. A later analysis found that HLA-associated TCR beta chains were more clonally expanded and had lower generation probabilities than equally common non-associated chains. The study gave a list of 150 to 200 TCR beta chains associated with cytomegalovirus. While some public TCRs were present in many individuals, most TCR sequences turned up only very rarely across donors. For the cohort, immune exposure information was limited to CMV serostatus. Some IMGT-functional V segments, including TRBV6-2 and TRBV6-3, could not be distinguished by the 87-base-pair reads and were therefore excluded. Strong co-occurrence of HLA alleles, especially DR and DQ, made assigning TCR associations to individual alleles difficult. The cohort was sequenced for TCR beta chains only, and without alpha or paired-chain data the features that could be detected were limited. A cluster of highly shared sequence variants was judged likely to be a technical artifact of the sequencing pipeline. Sequencing depth was assumed to be roughly uniform across donors in the presence/absence analyses, though that assumption may not hold. In an earlier analysis of more than 500 of the donors, most TCR beta V segments appeared in productive rearrangements about 87% or about 30% of the time, broadly matching IMGT annotations. Approximately 18 rarely observed V segments, including chromosome 9 orphons, were excluded from the earlier analysis of just under 600 of the donors because counts were too low. In a later analysis, several top co-occurrence clusters were reported to appear linked to parvovirus B19, influenza, CMV and Epstein-Barr virus. Specific HLA alleles were associated with 15,000 to 20,000 TCR beta sequences at a false discovery rate of 0.05 in a later analysis. A further reported finding was that TCR beta sequences accurately predicted the HLA-A and HLA-B alleles for most subjects in the first cohort.

The cohort consisted of 650 to 850 healthy bone marrow donors. At the time of sampling, all cohort members were nominally healthy, though unrecorded immune exposures were likely present. The donor was CMV seronegative and belonged to the group of 320 or so seronegative cohort members. A peripheral blood sample was collected from each donor, and TCR beta sequencing was performed on peripheral blood mononuclear cells. The Qiagen DNeasy Blood Extraction Kit was used to extract genomic DNA from the blood cell samples. Receptor libraries were prepared by the immunoSEQ multiplex PCR assay. The multiplex PCR relied on a mix of 60 forward primers for TCR Vbeta segments and 13 reverse primers for TCR Jbeta segments. The CDR3 region of rearranged TCR beta genes was amplified from genomic DNA with a multiplex PCR assay. The Illumina HiSeq System was used to sequence the amplified TCR beta libraries as 87-base-pair reads. Per the source publication's procedure: Across the 600 to 700 repertoires, a later analysis counted some 81 million unique TCR beta chains, some 11 million of which were shared by at least two donors. Raw reads were error-corrected and collapsed into unique sequences by a nearest-neighbor algorithm in which closely related sequences were merged to remove PCR and sequencing errors. To assign V, D and J gene segments, CDR3 sequences were aligned to IMGT reference sequences. For a sequence to be retained, at least a six-nucleotide match to both a V gene segment and a J gene segment was required. Rearrangements were called productive when the CDR3 lacked stop codons and stayed in frame with V and J; all others were non-productive. CDR3 was defined by IMGT convention, running from the second conserved V-encoded cysteine to the conserved J-encoded phenylalanine. Sequences without an unambiguous match to a single V gene segment were excluded from the earlier analysis of about 600 of the donors. An earlier analysis of some 610 of the donors called V segments functional above 56.7% productive rearrangements and segregating when the between-donor standard deviation exceeded 5%. To diagnose cytomegalovirus status from the catalog of TCR beta chain sequences, a statistical classification framework was built. In a later analysis, TCR nucleotide sequences were compared against IMGT/GENE-DB human TR gene sequences so that V and J genes could be assigned. The TCRdist pipeline was used in a later analysis to assign CDR3 sequences and most-parsimonious VDJ recombination scenarios. A later analysis defined each TCR beta chain by its CDR3 amino acid sequence plus V-gene family, and excluded reads lacking a unique V-gene family. A later analysis removed 592 highly shared, low-generation-probability nucleotide sequences to deal with suspected cross-contamination and a sequencing artifact. In a later analysis, a clonal expansion index was calculated for each public chain from normalized within-repertoire ranks of inferred template counts. Generation probabilities in a later analysis came from a VDJ recombination model fitted to out-of-frame rearrangements, and those results were checked against IGoR. Hypergeometric tests were used in a later analysis to score TCR-TCR, TCR-HLA and TCR-CMV co-occurrence, with a repertoire-size bias correction applied to the TCR pairs. In a later analysis, false discovery rates were estimated by permuting HLA or CMV assignments 20 times. In a later analysis, co-occurring TCRs were grouped using DBSCAN, with TCRdist sequence similarity added in when clustering inside HLA-allele-positive subsets. Repertoires with fewer than 30,000 or more than 120,000 public chains were left out of co-occurrence clustering, as were a few repertoires with anomalous nucleotide sharing. As stored in TCRdb, this immuneACCESS dataset retains in-frame rearrangements with V and J assigned. A fraction of the clones does not appear; measured against another copy, unresolved V genes explain less than half of the discrepancy, and the remainder lacks a known reason. D and trimming were read from the DNA, whereas the V and J calls and clone size are those reported in that table. This sample holds roughly 200,000 clones; 65% to 80% were observed only once. The top ten clones comprise approximately 1.5% of the sample.

In regard to this clone: What antigen it recognizes has not been identified. Base-call qualities are not available, and no considerably larger clone is one nucleotide away.

CDR1 and CDR2 were assigned from the germline V gene as SGHRS and YFSETQ. The CDR3, from cysteine to phenylalanine, totals 14 residues. CDR3 DNA only is kept here, 42 bases in frame from base 1. The junction shows trimming of 5 bases on V and 3 bases on J, plus 14 bases between the germline ends. Rearrangement joined TRBV5-1 to TRBJ1-2; the D gene cannot be named for sure. The clonotype originates from a man aged 50 to 59 in good health and CMV-seronegative. The material sequenced was PBMCs. DNA sequence: TGCGCCAGCAGGACTAATCCGGCGGACTATGGCTACACCTTC. Translated, this is CASRTNPADYGYTF.